This T cell receptor beta chain was recorded in a study of T cell clonotyping in hematopoietic cell transplantation. Study-wide results and limits: Higher Inverse Simpson Index values in graft donor and pretransplant recipient predicted broader posttransplant TCR diversity.

This CDR3 region has 14 residues. Germline assignment: CDR1 MNHEY and CDR2 SVGAGI. V shed 2 bases and J 4 bases; nucleotides not matched to a gene: 2. Using immunoSEQ multiplex PCR, the repertoire was profiled, and TCRdb retains in-frame clones only, with some absent. The data show more than 7,500 clones, 81% seen once. Concerning this clone: Antigen: not known.

Blood collection times were about day -28 and days 30, 100, 180 posttransplant. V and J are TRBV6-5 and TRBJ1-2; 9 nucleotides align to TRBD1. The sequence derives from a female patient aged 50-60 years who had an allogeneic stem cell transplant from an unrelated donor, so the T cells may come from the graft donor. Some clones in this sample may be carry-over from other donors' samples. Specimen: peripheral blood mononuclear cells, collected 180 days after allogeneic stem cell transplant. The CDR3 sequence: CASSYGQGRYGYTF. The CDR3 region has the DNA TGTGCCAGCAGTTACGGACAGGGGCGCTATGGCTACACCTTC.